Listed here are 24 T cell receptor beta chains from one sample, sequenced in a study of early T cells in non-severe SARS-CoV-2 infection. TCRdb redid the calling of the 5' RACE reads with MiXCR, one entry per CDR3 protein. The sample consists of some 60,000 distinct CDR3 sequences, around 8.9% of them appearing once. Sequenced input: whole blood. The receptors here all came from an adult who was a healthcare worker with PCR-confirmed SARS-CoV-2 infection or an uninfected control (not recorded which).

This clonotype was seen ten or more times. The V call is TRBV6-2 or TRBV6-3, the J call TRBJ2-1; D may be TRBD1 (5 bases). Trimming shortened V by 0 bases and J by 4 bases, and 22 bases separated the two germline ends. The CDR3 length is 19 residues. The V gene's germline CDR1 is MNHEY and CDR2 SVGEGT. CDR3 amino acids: CASSYSLGIRGNRYNEQFF. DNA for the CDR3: TGTGCCAGCAGTTACTCTTTGGGGATTAGGGGAAACCGTTACAATGAGCAGTTCTTC.

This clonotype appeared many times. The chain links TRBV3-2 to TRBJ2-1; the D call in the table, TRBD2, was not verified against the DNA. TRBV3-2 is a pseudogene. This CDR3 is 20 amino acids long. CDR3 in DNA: TGTGCCAGCAGCCAAGATGAGAGGGGCACTAGCGGGAGCTCCTACAATGAGCAGTTCTTC. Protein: CASSQDERGTSGSSYNEQFF.

The CDR3 DNA is TGCAGCGTTGAAGTTTATTCGATGTTGTTTTTT. It translates to CSVEVYSMLFF. V usage is TRBV29-1 and J usage is TRBJ2-2; D unresolved. Trimming cost V 1 base and J 15 bases, with 12 bases left between them. Germline CDR1 is SQVTM and CDR2 is ANQGSEA. CDR3 size: 11 residues.

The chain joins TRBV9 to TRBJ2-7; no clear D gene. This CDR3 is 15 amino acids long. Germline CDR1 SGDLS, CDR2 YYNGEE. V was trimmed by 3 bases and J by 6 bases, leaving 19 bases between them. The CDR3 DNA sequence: TGTGCCAGCAGCGCTGATGACCGTATGTGGATCGAGCAGTACTTC. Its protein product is CASSADDRMWIEQYF.

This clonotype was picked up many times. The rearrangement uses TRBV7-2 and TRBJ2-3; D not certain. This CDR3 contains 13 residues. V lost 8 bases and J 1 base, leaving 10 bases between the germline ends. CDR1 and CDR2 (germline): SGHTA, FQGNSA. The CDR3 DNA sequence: TGTGCCAGCTCTCGGGCGCGCACAGATACGCAGTATTTT. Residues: CASSRARTDTQYF.

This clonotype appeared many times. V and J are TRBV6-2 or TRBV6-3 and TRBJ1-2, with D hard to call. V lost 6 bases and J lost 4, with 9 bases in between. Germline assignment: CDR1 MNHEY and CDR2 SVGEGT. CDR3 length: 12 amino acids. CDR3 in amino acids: CASSPEGYGYTF. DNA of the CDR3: TGTGCCAGCAGCCCCGAAGGCTATGGCTACACCTTC.

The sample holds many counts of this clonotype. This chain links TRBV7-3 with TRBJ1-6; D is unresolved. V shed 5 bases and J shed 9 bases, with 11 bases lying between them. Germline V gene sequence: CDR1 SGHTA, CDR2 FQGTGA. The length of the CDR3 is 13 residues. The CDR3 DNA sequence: TGTGCCAGCAGCCCGGACCGGGCTTCACCCCTCCACTTT. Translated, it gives CASSPDRASPLHF.

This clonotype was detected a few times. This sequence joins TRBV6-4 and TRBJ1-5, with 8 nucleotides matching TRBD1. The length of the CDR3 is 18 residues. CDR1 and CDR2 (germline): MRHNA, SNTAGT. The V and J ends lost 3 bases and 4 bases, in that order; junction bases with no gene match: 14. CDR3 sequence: CASSEGQGARKENQPQHF. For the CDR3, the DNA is TGTGCCAGCAGTGAAGGGCAGGGGGCGAGGAAGGAAAATCAGCCCCAGCATTTT.

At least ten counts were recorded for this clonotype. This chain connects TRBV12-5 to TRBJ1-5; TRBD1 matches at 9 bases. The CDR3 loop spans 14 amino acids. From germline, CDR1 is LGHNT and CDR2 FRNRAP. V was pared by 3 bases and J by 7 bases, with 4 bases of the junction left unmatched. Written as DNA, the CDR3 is TGTGCTAGTGGTTTAGTAGGACAGGGGCAGCCCCAGCATTTT. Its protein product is CASGLVGQGQPQHF.

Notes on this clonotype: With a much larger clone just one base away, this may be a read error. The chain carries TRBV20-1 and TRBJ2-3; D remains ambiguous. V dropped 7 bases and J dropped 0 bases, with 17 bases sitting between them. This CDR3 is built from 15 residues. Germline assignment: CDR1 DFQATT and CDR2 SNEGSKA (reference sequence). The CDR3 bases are TGCAGTGTCTTGGACGCAATCATTAGCACAGATACGCAGTATTTT. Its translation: CSVLDAIISTDTQYF.

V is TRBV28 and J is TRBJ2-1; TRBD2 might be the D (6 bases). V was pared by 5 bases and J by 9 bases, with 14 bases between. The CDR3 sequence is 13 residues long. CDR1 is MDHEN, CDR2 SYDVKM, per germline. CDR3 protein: CASSRDSFTEQFF. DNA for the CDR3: TGTGCCAGCAGTCGGGACTCATTCACTGAGCAGTTCTTC. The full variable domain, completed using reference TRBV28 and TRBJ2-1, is DVKVTQSSRYLVKRTGEKVFLECVQDMDHENMFWYRQDPGLGLRLIYFSYDVKMKEKGDIPEGYSVSREKKERFSLILESASTNQTSMYLCASSRDSFTEQFFGPGTRLTVL.

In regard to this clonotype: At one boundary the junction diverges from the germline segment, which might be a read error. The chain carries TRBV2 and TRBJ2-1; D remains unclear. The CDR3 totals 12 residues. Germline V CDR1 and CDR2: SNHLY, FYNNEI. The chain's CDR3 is CASSPDANDQFF. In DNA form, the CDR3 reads TGTGCCAGCTCCCCCGACGCGAATGATCAGTTCTTC. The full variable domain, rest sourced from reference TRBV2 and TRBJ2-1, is EPEVTQTPSHQVTQMGQEVILRCVPISNHLYFYWYRQILGQKVEFLVSFYNNEISEKSEIFDDQFSVERPDGSNFTLKIRSTKLEDSAMYFCASSPDANDQFFGPGTRLTVL.

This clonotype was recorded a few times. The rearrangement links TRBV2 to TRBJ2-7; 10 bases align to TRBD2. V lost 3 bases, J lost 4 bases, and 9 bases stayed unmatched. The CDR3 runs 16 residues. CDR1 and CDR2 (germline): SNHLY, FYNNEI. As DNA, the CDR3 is TGTGCCAGCAGTGACTTAGGACTAGCGGCAATATACGAGCAGTACTTC. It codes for CASSDLGLAAIYEQYF.

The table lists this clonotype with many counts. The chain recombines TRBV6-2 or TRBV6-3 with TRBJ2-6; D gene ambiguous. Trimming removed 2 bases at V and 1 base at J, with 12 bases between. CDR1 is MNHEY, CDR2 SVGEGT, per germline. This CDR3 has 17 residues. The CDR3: CASSYPLMGSGANVLTF. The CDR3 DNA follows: TGTGCCAGCAGTTACCCTTTAATGGGGTCTGGGGCCAACGTCCTGACTTTC.

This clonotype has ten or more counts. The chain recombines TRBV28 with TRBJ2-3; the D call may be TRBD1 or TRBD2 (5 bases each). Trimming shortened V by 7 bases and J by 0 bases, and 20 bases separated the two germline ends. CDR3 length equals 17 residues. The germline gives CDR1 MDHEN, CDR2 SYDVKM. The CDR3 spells CASTLYSGGTSTDTQYF. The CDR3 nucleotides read TGTGCCAGCACCCTTTATTCTGGGGGTACTAGCACAGATACGCAGTATTTT.

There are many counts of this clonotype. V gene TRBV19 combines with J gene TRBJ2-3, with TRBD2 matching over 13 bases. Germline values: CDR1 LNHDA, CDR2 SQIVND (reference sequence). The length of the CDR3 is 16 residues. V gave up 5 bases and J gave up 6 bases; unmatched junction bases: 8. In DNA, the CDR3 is TGTGCCAGTAGTTCACGGACTAGCGGGAGTATGGATACGCAGTATTTT. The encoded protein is CASSSRTSGSMDTQYF.

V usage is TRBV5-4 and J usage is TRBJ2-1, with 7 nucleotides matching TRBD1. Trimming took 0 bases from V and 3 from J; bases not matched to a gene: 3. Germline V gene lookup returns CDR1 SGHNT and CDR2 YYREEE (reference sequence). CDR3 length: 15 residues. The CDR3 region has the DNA TGTGCCAGCAGCTTGGAAGCAGGGGGCTACAATGAGCAGTTCTTC. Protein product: CASSLEAGGYNEQFF.

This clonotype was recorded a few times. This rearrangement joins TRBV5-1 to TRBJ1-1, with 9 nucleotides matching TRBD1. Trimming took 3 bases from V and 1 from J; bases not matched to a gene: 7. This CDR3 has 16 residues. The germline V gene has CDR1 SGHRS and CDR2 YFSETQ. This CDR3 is CASSWDRDRANTEAFF. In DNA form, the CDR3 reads TGCGCCAGCAGCTGGGACCGGGACAGGGCGAACACTGAAGCTTTCTTT.

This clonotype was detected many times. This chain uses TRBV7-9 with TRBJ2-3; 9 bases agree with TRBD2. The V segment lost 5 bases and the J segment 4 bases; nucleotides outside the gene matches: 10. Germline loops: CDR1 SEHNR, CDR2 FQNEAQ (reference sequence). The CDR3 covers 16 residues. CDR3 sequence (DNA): TGTGCCAGCAGCCACGGGGCTAGCGGGAAGGCAGATACGCAGTATTTT. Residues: CASSHGASGKADTQYF. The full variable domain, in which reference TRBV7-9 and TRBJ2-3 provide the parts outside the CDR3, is DTGVSQNPRHKITKRGQNVTFRCDPISEHNRLYWYRQTLGQGPEFLTYFQNEAQLEKSRLLSDRFSAERPKGSFSTLEIQRTEQGDSAMYLCASSHGASGKADTQYFGPGTRLTVL.

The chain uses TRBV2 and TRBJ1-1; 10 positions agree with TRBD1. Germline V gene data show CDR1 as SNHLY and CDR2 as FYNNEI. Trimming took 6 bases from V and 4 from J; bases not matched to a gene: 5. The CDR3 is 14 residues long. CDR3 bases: TGTGCCAGCAGCCGGGACAGGGGCTCCACTGAAGCTTTCTTT. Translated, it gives CASSRDRGSTEAFF. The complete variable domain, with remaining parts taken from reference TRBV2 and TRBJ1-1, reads EPEVTQTPSHQVTQMGQEVILRCVPISNHLYFYWYRQILGQKVEFLVSFYNNEISEKSEIFDDQFSVERPDGSNFTLKIRSTKLEDSAMYFCASSRDRGSTEAFFGQGTRLTVV.

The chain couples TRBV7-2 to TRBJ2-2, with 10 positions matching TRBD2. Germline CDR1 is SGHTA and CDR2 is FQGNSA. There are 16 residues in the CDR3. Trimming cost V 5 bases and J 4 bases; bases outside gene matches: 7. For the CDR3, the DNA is TGTGCCAGCAGCGAACAGCGGGAGGGCTCCACCGGGGAGCTGTTTTTT. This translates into CASSEQREGSTGELFF.

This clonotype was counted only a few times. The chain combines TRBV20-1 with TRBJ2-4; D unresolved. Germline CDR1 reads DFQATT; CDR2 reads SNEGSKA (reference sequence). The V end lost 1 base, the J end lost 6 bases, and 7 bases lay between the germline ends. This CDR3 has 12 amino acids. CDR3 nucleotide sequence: TGCAGTGCTAGAGTCGCCGGAAACATTCAGTACTTC. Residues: CSARVAGNIQYF.

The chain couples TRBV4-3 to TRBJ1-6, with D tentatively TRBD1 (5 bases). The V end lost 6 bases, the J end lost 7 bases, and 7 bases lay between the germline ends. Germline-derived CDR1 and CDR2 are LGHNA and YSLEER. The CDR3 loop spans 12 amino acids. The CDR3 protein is CASSQGNSPLHF. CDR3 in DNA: TGCGCCAGCAGTCAGGGAAATTCACCCCTCCACTTT.

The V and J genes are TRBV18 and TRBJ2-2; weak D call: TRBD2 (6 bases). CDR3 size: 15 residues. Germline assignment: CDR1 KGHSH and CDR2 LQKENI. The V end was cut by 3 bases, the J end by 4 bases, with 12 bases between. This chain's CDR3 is CASSPPVGGTGELFF. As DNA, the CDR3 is TGTGCCAGCTCACCCCCCGTCGGGGGCACCGGGGAGCTGTTTTTT.